The 23 T cell receptor beta chains below were found in one sample sequenced in a study of blood T cell repertoires in COVID-19. Measured with immunoSEQ multiplex PCR; TCRdb has only the in-frame clones, and not every one. The table records some 270,000 clones, 90% of them present only once. Source material: peripheral blood. The receptor source for this set is a woman in her fifties or sixties with COVID-19, enrolled during active disease.

A word on this clone: Other DNA sequences in this specimen translate into the identical CDR3. The chain has TRBV29-1 and TRBJ1-1; TRBD1 matches at 9 bases. V was clipped by 5 bases and J by 5 bases; unmatched bases: 6. CDR1 and CDR2 (germline): SQVTM, ANQGSEA. The CDR3 spans 13 residues. The CDR3 reads CSVSQGARTEAFF. The DNA of the CDR3 is TGCAGCGTTTCACAGGGGGCGCGGACTGAAGCTTTCTTT.

CDR3 in DNA: TGTGCCAGCAGCGTAGCGTTGTCGGTCACTGAAGCTTTCTTT. Translation gives CASSVALSVTEAFF. This chain links TRBV9 with TRBJ1-1, with D uncertain. V was shortened by 0 bases and J by 4 bases, with 10 bases between the two germline ends. Germline CDR1 and CDR2: SGDLS and YYNGEE. The CDR3 loop spans 14 amino acids.

This chain uses TRBV7-7 with TRBJ2-1, with 9 bases identical to TRBD2. Germline V CDR1 and CDR2: SSHAT, FNYEAQ (reference sequence). This CDR3 spans 13 amino acids. The trim removed 1 base at V and 8 bases at J, leaving 0 bases unmatched. The DNA for the CDR3 is TGTGCCAGCAGCTTAGTAGCGGGGGATGAGCAGTTCTTC. This gives the protein CASSLVAGDEQFF.

This chain links TRBV14 with TRBJ1-2; TRBD1 is a possible D gene (5 bases). Trimming pared 1 base from V and 10 bases from J, leaving 13 bases between. Germline loops: CDR1 SGHDN, CDR2 FVKESK. The CDR3 has 13 residues. CDR3 sequence reads: CASSQASWGPYTF. In nucleotides, the CDR3 is TGTGCCAGCAGCCAAGCCAGCTGGGGCCCCTACACCTTC.

V gene TRBV13 combines with J gene TRBJ2-7; TRBD2 matches at 7 bases. The V gene end was trimmed by 0 bases and the J gene end by 1 base; junction bases not matched to a gene: 3. This CDR3 spans 15 amino acids. Germline CDR1 reads PRHDT; CDR2 reads FYEKMQ (reference sequence). For the CDR3, the DNA is TGTGCCAGCAGCTTAGGGGCTAGCGGTTCCTACGAGCAGTACTTC. It encodes CASSLGASGSYEQYF.

The chain employs TRBV25-1 and TRBJ1-2; D gene ambiguous. Looked up from germline, CDR1 is MGHDK and CDR2 is SYGVNS. V lost 6 bases and J lost 1, with 3 bases in between. The CDR3 is 11 amino acids. The CDR3 nucleotides are TGTGCCAGCAGCAGTAACTATGGCTACACCTTC. The encoded protein is CASSSNYGYTF.

The chain uses TRBV5-1 and TRBJ1-2; TRBD1 aligns across 7 bases. The length of the CDR3 is 13 residues. In germline, CDR1 is SGHRS, CDR2 YFSETQ. Unmatched junction bases numbered 2, after V lost 4 bases and J lost 2 bases. CDR3 residues: CASSEGANYGYTF. CDR3 nucleotide sequence: TGCGCCAGCAGCGAGGGGGCCAACTATGGCTACACCTTC.

The chain has TRBV9 and TRBJ2-1; D not certain. Germline assignment: CDR1 SGDLS and CDR2 YYNGEE. This CDR3 contains 16 residues. The V gene lost 0 bases and the J gene lost 3 bases, with 13 bases spanning the gap. The CDR3 sequence: CASSVGAVRSYNEQFF. As DNA, the CDR3 is TGTGCCAGCAGCGTAGGTGCGGTCCGCAGCTACAATGAGCAGTTCTTC. Combining the CDR3 with reference TRBV9 and TRBJ2-1 gives the whole variable domain DSGVTQTPKHLITATGQRVTLRCSPRSGDLSVYWYQQSLDQGLQFLIQYYNGEERAKGNILERFSAQQFPDLHSELNLSSLELGDSALYFCASSVGAVRSYNEQFFGPGTRLTVL.

J is TRBJ2-1 and V is TRBV7-6; D possibly corresponds to TRBD2 (6 bases). Germline CDR1 is SGHVS and CDR2 is FNYEAQ. The CDR3 loop spans 14 amino acids. V was cut by 0 bases and J by 7 bases, with 10 bases left in between. The CDR3 region has the DNA TGTGCCAGCAGCTTAGCCCGTAGCGGAAATGAGCAGTTCTTC. Its protein is CASSLARSGNEQFF.

The V and J genes are TRBV29-1 and TRBJ1-4, with 8 bases matching TRBD1. Unmatched junction bases numbered 2, after V lost 4 bases and J lost 1 base. This CDR3 comprises 14 residues. The germline V gene encodes CDR1 SQVTM and CDR2 ANQGSEA. This CDR3 is CSVVGTGTNEKLFF. The CDR3 region has the DNA TGCAGCGTTGTTGGGACAGGAACTAATGAAAAACTGTTTTTT.

The J gene is TRBJ1-1, the V gene TRBV6-2 or TRBV6-3; 8 nucleotides match TRBD1. The CDR3 totals 15 residues. V shed 4 bases and J 5 bases; nucleotides not matched to a gene: 9. The germline V gene has CDR1 MNHEY and CDR2 SVGEGT. The chain's CDR3 is CASSFTRTGRTEAFF. CDR3 coding DNA: TGTGCCAGCAGTTTCACACGGACAGGGAGGACTGAAGCTTTCTTT.

This clone is a singleton in its sample. The chain joins TRBV5-1 to TRBJ1-1; 8 bases align to TRBD1. With 0 bases clipped from V and 0 bases from J, the junction kept 7 bases outside the gene matches. Germline values: CDR1 SGHRS, CDR2 YFSETQ. This CDR3 is 17 amino acids long. The CDR3 nucleotides are TGCGCCAGCAGCTTGGGAGGACAGGGAGGCATGAACACTGAAGCTTTCTTT. It encodes CASSLGGQGGMNTEAFF.

The chain carries TRBV18 and TRBJ1-2, with 7 bases that match TRBD1. The CDR3 contains 15 residues. Germline assignment: CDR1 KGHSH and CDR2 LQKENI. V was pared by 3 bases and J by 8 bases, with 12 bases of the junction left unmatched. The chain's CDR3 is CASSPELDRVQGYTF. In DNA, the CDR3 is TGTGCCAGCTCACCCGAATTAGACAGGGTACAAGGCTACACCTTC.

J is TRBJ2-5 and V is TRBV7-9, with TRBD2 identical over 12 bases. This CDR3 spans 15 amino acids. In germline, CDR1 is SEHNR, CDR2 FQNEAQ (reference sequence). J was trimmed by 3 bases and V by 3 bases; bases with no gene match: 2. CDR3 bases: TGTGCCAGCAGCTTGGCTAGCGGGGGGGAAGAGACCCAGTACTTC. This sequence encodes CASSLASGGEETQYF.

The chain carries TRBV7-3 and TRBJ2-2; a weak D match, TRBD2 (6 bases). This CDR3 has 15 amino acids. Germline loops: CDR1 SGHTA, CDR2 FQGTGA. Trimming took 2 bases from V and 1 from J, leaving 8 bases between them. This CDR3 reads CASSLGTGNTGELFF. DNA for the CDR3: TGTGCCAGCAGCTTAGGGACTGGGAACACCGGGGAGCTGTTTTTT.

The chain carries TRBV18 and TRBJ1-3; tentatively, D is TRBD1 (6 bases). This CDR3 contains 15 residues. V was clipped by 3 bases and J by 1 base, with 10 bases between them. Germline V gives CDR1 KGHSH, CDR2 LQKENI. CDR3: CASSPYRVSGNTIYF. The CDR3 DNA sequence: TGTGCCAGCTCACCGTACAGGGTTTCTGGAAACACCATATATTTT. The variable domain in full, completed from reference TRBV18 and TRBJ1-3, reads NAGVMQNPRHLVRRRGQEARLRCSPMKGHSHVYWYRQLPEEGLKFMVYLQKENIIDESGMPKERFSAEFPKEGPSILRIQQVVRGDSAAYFCASSPYRVSGNTIYFGEGSWLTVV.

The chain couples TRBV7-2 to TRBJ2-1; 9 nucleotides agree with TRBD1. The CDR3 runs to 16 residues. Germline values: CDR1 SGHTA, CDR2 FQGNSA. V lost 1 base to trimming and J lost 4 bases; unmatched junction nucleotides: 5. This CDR3 reads CASSLEGTGSYNEQFF. CDR3 DNA sequence: TGTGCCAGCAGCTTAGAAGGGACAGGGTCATACAATGAGCAGTTCTTC.

The chain is built from TRBV5-8 and TRBJ2-4; 10 nucleotides match TRBD2. V trimming: 0 bases; J trimming: 2 bases; junction bases outside the gene matches: 2. This CDR3 contains 16 residues. Per germline, CDR1 SGHTS and CDR2 YDEGEE. The CDR3 protein is CASSLGTSGPKNIQYF. CDR3 DNA sequence: TGTGCCAGCAGCTTGGGGACTAGCGGACCCAAAAACATTCAGTACTTC.

The gene calls are TRBV7-2 and TRBJ2-1, with 7 bases matching TRBD1. This CDR3 has 13 amino acids. In germline, CDR1 is SGHTA, CDR2 FQGNSA. J lost 9 bases, V lost 10 bases, and 12 bases had no gene match. CDR3 protein: CAKSTGQISEQFF. The CDR3 nucleotides are TGTGCCAAAAGCACGGGACAGATCAGTGAGCAGTTCTTC.

The chain employs TRBV5-1 and TRBJ2-7, with TRBD2 identical over 11 bases. The CDR3 consists of 18 residues. V shed 0 bases and J 0 bases; nucleotides not matched to a gene: 8. Germline CDR1 SGHRS, CDR2 YFSETQ. CDR3 sequence: CASSLGLAGKSFSYEQYF. In DNA form, the CDR3 reads TGCGCCAGCAGCTTGGGACTAGCGGGGAAGTCCTTCTCCTACGAGCAGTACTTC.

The rearrangement links TRBV4-3 to TRBJ2-2; D is perhaps TRBD1 (6 bases). The CDR3 loop spans 16 amino acids. Trimming cost V 5 bases and J 0 bases, with 13 bases left between them. Germline V gene sequence: CDR1 LGHNA, CDR2 YSLEER. This chain's CDR3 is CASSYLGATNTGELFF. The CDR3 nucleotides read TGCGCCAGCAGCTACCTGGGGGCTACGAACACCGGGGAGCTGTTTTTT.

The sample holds one count of this clone. J is TRBJ1-4 and V is TRBV5-8, with 7 bases matching TRBD1. Germline CDR1 and CDR2: SGHTS and YDEGEE. After removal of 4 bases from V and 4 bases from J, the junction contained 7 bases not matched to a gene. There are 15 residues in the CDR3. In nucleotides, the CDR3 is TGTGCCAGCAGCCGAAGGGGACAGATTAATGAAAAACTGTTTTTT. Amino acid sequence: CASSRRGQINEKLFF.

The V and J genes are TRBV19 and TRBJ1-5; 12 bases are a match to TRBD1. The germline CDR1 and CDR2 sequences are LNHDA and SQIVND (reference sequence). The CDR3 runs to 15 residues. The ends lost 5 bases at V and 5 bases at J; junction bases unmatched: 4. The CDR3 coding sequence is TGTGCCAGTAGTGTGGGACAGGGGGCATATCAGCCCCAGCATTTT. Protein product: CASSVGQGAYQPQHF.